This T cell receptor beta chain comes out of a study of blood T cell repertoires in COVID-19. Study context: Whether acute or convalescent, the COVID-19 samples came from the United States, Italy and Spain. T cells, B-cell-depleted T cells, or PBMCs provided the cDNA or gDNA that served as material.

Germline CDR1 is SGHAT and CDR2 is FQNNGV. CDR3 size: 13 residues. Deletions cut 0 bases from V and 2 bases from J, with 5 bases between. In the authors' methods: Estimated nucleated cell counts came from reference gene primer amplification. TCRdb's table, derived via immunoSEQ multiplex PCR, lists solely in-frame clones and lacks some. That table furnishes V, J and clone size, whereas the DNA furnished D and trimming. The sample includes under 45,000 clones, approximately 91% of them seen just once. Sequencing was carried out using peripheral blood. The chain has TRBV11-2 and TRBJ2-7, with no clear D. This receptor was obtained from a human donor in a cohort sampled during active COVID-19. The CDR3 reads CASSLDFTYEQYF. The CDR3 nucleotides are TGTGCCAGCAGCTTAGACTTTACCTACGAGCAGTACTTC.